This T cell receptor (beta chain) originates from a study of human T cells and chemical hapten exposure. Study details: Investigators sensitized approximately 2 cm by approximately 2 cm of upper inner arm skin with 2% DPC. Study results and limitations: Expanded TCR counts at PT1 were positively correlated with the patch test score.

Trimming took off 1 base at V and 5 bases at J, with 6 bases between the two ends. Per the germline V gene, CDR1 is SGHDT and CDR2 is YYEEEE. CDR3 length: 13 amino acids. This clonotype was found a few times. The target antigen is unknown. Sample time point: patch test 3, about 24 weeks after DPC sensitization. The treatment here: therapeutic diphenylcyclopropenone sensitization with weekly scalp DPC. Blood sampling preceded each patch test application. Original processing methods: A per-sample median of approximately 100,000 TCRs was observed, with a range of about 23,224 to 750,000. TCRdb re-called the RACE reads through MiXCR, storing one row per CDR3 protein. These V and J calls are TCRdb output, not the study's own analysis. The sample has approximately 97,000 distinct CDR3 sequences, 25% to 35% seen once.

V gene TRBV5-6 combines with J gene TRBJ1-4, with D unresolved. The source material was whole blood, sampled in connection with sensitization to the hapten diphenylcyclopropenone (DPC). The clonotype was recovered from a man aged 40-49 years with alopecia areata. Some clones in this sample may be carry-over from other donors' samples. The CDR3 sequence: CASSLTLNEKLFF. The CDR3 DNA follows: TGTGCCAGCAGCTTGACCCTAAATGAAAAACTGTTTTTT.